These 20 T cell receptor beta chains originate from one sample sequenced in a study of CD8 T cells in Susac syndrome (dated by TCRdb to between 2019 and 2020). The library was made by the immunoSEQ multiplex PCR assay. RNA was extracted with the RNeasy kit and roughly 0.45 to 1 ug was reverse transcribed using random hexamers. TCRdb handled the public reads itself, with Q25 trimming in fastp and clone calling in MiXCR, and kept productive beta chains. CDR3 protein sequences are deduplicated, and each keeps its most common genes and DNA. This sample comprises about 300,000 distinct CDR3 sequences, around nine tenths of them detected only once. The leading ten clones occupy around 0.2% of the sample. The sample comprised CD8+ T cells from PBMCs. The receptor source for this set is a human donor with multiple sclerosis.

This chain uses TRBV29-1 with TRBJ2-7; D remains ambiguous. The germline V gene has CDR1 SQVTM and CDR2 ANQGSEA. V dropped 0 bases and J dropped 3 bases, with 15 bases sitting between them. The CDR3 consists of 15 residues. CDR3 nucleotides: TGCAGCGTTGAAGACCCCAAAGCTTGGGGCTACGAGCAGTACTTC. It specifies CSVEDPKAWGYEQYF.

The CDR3 DNA follows: TGTGCCAGCTCCTGGACCGCGGACAGGAGTGGGGAGACCCAGTACTTC. Encoded protein: CASSWTADRSGETQYF. The genes are TRBV18 and TRBJ2-5; 7 nucleotides line up with TRBD1. Trimming took 6 bases from V and 5 from J; bases not matched to a gene: 15. Looked up from germline, CDR1 is KGHSH and CDR2 is LQKENI. This CDR3 has 16 amino acids.

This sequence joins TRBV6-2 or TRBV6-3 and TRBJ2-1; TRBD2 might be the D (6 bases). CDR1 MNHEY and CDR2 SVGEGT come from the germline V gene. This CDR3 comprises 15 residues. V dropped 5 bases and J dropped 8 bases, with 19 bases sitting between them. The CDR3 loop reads CASSLLVGGNDEQFF. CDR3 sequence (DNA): TGTGCCAGCAGTCTCCTTGTCGGCGGGAACGATGAGCAGTTCTTC.

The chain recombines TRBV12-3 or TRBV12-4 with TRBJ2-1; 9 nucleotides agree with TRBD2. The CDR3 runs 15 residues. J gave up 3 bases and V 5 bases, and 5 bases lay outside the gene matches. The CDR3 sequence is CASSLGREGYNEQFF. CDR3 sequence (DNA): TGTGCCAGCAGTCTGGGGCGGGAGGGCTACAATGAGCAGTTCTTC.

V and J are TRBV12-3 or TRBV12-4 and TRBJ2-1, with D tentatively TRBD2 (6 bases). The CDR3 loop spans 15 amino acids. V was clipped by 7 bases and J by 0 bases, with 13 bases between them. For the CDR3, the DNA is TGTGCCAGCACCCGGGGACTGAGCTCCTACAATGAGCAGTTCTTC. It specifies CASTRGLSSYNEQFF.

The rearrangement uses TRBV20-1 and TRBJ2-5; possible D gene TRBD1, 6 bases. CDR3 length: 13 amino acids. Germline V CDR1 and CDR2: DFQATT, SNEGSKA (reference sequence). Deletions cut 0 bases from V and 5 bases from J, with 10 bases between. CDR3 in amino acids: CSARDERGETQYF. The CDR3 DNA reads TGCAGTGCTAGAGATGAGAGGGGGGAGACCCAGTACTTC.

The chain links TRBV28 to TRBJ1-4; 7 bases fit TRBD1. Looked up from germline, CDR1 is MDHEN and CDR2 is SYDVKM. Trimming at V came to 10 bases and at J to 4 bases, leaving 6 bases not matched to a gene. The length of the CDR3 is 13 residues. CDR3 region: CANPDRNNEKLFF. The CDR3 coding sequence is TGTGCCAACCCGGACAGGAATAATGAAAAACTGTTTTTT.

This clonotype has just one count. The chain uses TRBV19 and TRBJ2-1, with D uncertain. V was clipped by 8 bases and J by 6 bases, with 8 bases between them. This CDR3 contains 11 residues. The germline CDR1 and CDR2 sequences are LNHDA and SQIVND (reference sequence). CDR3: CASEDGNEQFF. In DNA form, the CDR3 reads TGTGCCAGTGAGGACGGCAATGAGCAGTTCTTC.

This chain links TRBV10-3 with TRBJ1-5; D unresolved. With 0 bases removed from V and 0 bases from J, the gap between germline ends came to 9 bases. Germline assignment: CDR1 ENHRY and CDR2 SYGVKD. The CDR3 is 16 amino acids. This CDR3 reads CAISESNPDSNQPQHF. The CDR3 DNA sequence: TGTGCCATCAGTGAGTCGAATCCGGATAGCAATCAGCCCCAGCATTTT.

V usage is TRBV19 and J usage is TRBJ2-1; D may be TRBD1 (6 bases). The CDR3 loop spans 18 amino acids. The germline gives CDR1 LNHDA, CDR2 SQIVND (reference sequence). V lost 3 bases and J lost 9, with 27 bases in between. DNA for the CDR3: TGTGCCAGTAGTATCACCCAAACAGGGTCAACACGACAGGCTGAGCAGTTCTTC. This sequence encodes CASSITQTGSTRQAEQFF. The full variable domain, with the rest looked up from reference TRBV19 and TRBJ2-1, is DGGITQSPKYLFRKEGQNVTLSCEQNLNHDAMYWYRQDPGQGLRLIYYSQIVNDFQKGDIAEGYSVSREKKESFPLTVTSAQKNPTAFYLCASSITQTGSTRQAEQFFGPGTRLTVL.

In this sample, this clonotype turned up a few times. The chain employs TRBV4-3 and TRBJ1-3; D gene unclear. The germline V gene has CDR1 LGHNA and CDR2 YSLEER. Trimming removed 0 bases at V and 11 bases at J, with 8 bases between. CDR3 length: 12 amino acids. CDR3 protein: CASSQDGEAIYF. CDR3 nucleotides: TGCGCCAGCAGCCAAGATGGAGAAGCCATATATTTT.

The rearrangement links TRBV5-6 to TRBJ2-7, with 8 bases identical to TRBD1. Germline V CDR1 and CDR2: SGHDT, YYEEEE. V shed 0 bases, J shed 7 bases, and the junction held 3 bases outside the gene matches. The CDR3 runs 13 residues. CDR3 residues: CASSLGGQGEQYF. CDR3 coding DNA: TGTGCCAGCAGCTTGGGAGGACAGGGTGAGCAGTACTTC.

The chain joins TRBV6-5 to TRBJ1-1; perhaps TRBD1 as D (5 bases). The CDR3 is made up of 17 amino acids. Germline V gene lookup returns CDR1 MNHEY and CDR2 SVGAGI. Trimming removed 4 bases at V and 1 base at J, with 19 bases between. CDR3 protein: CASSSPFRDGRNTEAFF. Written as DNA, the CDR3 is TGTGCCAGCAGTTCCCCATTCCGGGACGGTAGGAACACTGAAGCTTTCTTT.

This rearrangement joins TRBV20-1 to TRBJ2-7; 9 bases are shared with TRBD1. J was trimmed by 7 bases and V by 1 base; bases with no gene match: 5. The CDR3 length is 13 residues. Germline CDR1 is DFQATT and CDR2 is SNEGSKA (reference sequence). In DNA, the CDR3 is TGCAGTGCTAGAGGGGACAGGGATTGGGAGCAGTACTTC. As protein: CSARGDRDWEQYF.

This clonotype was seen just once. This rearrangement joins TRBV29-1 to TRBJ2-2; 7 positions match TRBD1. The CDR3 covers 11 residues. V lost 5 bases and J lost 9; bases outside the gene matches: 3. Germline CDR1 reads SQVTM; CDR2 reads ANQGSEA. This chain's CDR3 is CSVRDSWELFF. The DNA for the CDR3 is TGCAGCGTTCGGGACAGTTGGGAGCTGTTTTTT.

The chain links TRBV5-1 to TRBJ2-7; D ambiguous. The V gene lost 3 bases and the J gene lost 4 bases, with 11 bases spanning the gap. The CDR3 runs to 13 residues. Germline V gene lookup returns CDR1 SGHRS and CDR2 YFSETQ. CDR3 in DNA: TGCGCCAGCAGCTCCTTTGAAGGGTACGAGCAGTACTTC. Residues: CASSSFEGYEQYF.

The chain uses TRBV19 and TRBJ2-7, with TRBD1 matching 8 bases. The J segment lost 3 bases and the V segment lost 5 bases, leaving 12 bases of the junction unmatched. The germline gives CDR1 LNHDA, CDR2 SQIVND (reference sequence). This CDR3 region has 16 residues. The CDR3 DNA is TGTGCCAGTAGTGCGGGGCCCCAGGGGGCCAACTACGAGCAGTACTTC. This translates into CASSAGPQGANYEQYF.

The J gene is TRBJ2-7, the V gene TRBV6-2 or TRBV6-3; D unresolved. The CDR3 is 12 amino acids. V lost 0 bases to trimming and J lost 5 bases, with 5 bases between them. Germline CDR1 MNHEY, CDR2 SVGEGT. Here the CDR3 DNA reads TGTGCCAGCAGTTACTCGGCTGACGAGCAGTACTTC. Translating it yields CASSYSADEQYF.

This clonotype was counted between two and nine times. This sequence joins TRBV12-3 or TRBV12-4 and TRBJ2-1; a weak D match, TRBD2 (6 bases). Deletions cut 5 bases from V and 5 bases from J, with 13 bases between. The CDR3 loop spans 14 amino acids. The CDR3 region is CASSAPRGNNEQFF. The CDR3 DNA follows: TGTGCCAGCAGTGCCCCCCGGGGGAACAATGAGCAGTTCTTC.

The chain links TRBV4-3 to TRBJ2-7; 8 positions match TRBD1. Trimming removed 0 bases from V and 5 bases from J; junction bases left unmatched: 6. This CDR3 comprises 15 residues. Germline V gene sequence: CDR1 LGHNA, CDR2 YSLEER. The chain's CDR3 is CASSQDHRGVNEQYF. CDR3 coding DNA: TGCGCCAGCAGCCAAGACCACAGGGGGGTAAACGAGCAGTACTTC.